Presented here are 25 T cell receptor beta chains from one specimen sequenced in a study of T and B cells in COVID-19 patients. BIOMED2 TRB-A/B primer pools were used in multiplex TRB PCR. Via MiXCR, TCRdb re-called the multiplex PCR reads, giving one row per CDR3 protein. The table records 20,000 or so distinct CDR3 sequences, less than 30% of them present only once. Blood genomic DNA input for TRB amplification was about 240-550 ng. Sequencing input: blood. Every receptor here comes from a human donor who had recovered from COVID-19.

The gene calls are TRBV12-3 or TRBV12-4 and TRBJ1-3, with D unresolved. The V and J ends lost 6 bases and 1 base respectively, with 10 bases between them. The CDR3 runs 14 residues. CDR3: CASRTTASGNTIYF. As DNA, the CDR3 is TGTGCCAGCAGGACAACGGCATCTGGAAACACCATATATTTT.

This clonotype was found once. One end of the junction fails to match germline, which may point to a read error. The CDR3 reads CAWSAGLTGELIF. The CDR3 DNA reads as TGTGCCTGGAGTGCGGGCCTAACCGGGGAGCTGATTTTT. The chain links TRBV30 to TRBJ2-2; maybe TRBD2 (5 bases). Germline V gene data show CDR1 as GTSNPN and CDR2 as SVGIG (reference sequence). This CDR3 contains 13 residues.

This chain joins TRBV5-4 and TRBJ2-7, with TRBD2 identical over 10 bases. This CDR3 comprises 14 residues. V dropped 3 bases and J dropped 6; count of bases not matched to a gene: 6. Germline-derived CDR1 and CDR2 are SGHNT and YYREEE (reference sequence). CDR3 sequence reads: CASSWTSGGGEQYF. The CDR3 bases are TGTGCCAGCAGCTGGACCAGCGGGGGGGGCGAGCAGTACTTC. The whole variable domain, remainder taken from reference TRBV5-4 and TRBJ2-7, is ETGVTQSPTHLIKTRGQQVTLRCSSQSGHNTVSWYQQALGQGPQFIFQYYREEENGRGNFPPRFSGLQFPNYSSELNVNALELDDSALYLCASSWTSGGGEQYFGPGTRLTVT.

This clonotype is labeled medium-sized. The V and J genes are TRBV29-1 and TRBJ2-7; 7 positions agree with TRBD1. The CDR3 length is 13 residues. The J segment lost 7 bases and the V segment lost 7 bases, leaving 13 bases of the junction unmatched. Germline CDR1 and CDR2: SQVTM and ANQGSEA. The CDR3 bases are TGCAGCGCCGGAAGGCAGGGGGTCTCTGAGCAGTACTTC. Translated, it gives CSAGRQGVSEQYF.

The genes are TRBV12-3 or TRBV12-4 and TRBJ1-6, with D hard to call. V was trimmed by 3 bases and J by 7 bases, leaving 7 bases between them. The CDR3 consists of 13 residues. The CDR3 nucleotides are TGTGCCAGCAGTTTTGAGGGAAATTCACCCCTCCACTTT. Its protein is CASSFEGNSPLHF.

This clonotype was recorded many times. V is TRBV19 and J is TRBJ2-5; 8 bases are shared with TRBD1. J lost 3 bases, V lost 6 bases, and 6 bases had no gene match. This CDR3 is 14 amino acids long. Per germline, CDR1 LNHDA and CDR2 SQIVND (reference sequence). CDR3 loop: CASSRTGKKETQYF. The CDR3 DNA is TGTGCCAGTAGCCGGACAGGGAAGAAAGAGACCCAGTACTTC.

This clonotype was observed a handful of times. The chain is built from TRBV7-9 and TRBJ2-1; weak D call: TRBD1 (5 bases). In germline, CDR1 is SEHNR, CDR2 FQNEAQ (reference sequence). The length of the CDR3 is 13 residues. Trimming removed 5 bases at V and 8 bases at J, with 13 bases between. CDR3 nucleotide sequence: TGTGCCAGCAGCACAGGACCGACGGATGAGCAGTTCTTC. It is translated as CASSTGPTDEQFF.

This chain connects TRBV19 to TRBJ2-1; D remains unclear. CDR3 length: 15 residues. Germline V gene lookup returns CDR1 LNHDA and CDR2 SQIVND (reference sequence). Between the trimmed V and J ends, which lost 6 bases and 0 bases, there was a span of 12 bases. DNA for the CDR3: TGTGCCAGTAGCCTTTCACGAAGCTCCTACAATGAGCAGTTCTTC. This codes for CASSLSRSSYNEQFF.

This chain uses TRBV20-1 with TRBJ2-7, with D uncertain. The germline V and J ends were trimmed by 6 bases and 0 bases, with 15 bases remaining between them. The CDR3 contains 14 residues. CDR1 and CDR2 from the germline V gene are DFQATT and SNEGSKA (reference sequence). CDR3 amino acids: CSASDPQSSYEQYF. In DNA form, the CDR3 reads TGCAGTGCATCGGACCCCCAGAGCTCCTACGAGCAGTACTTC.

There are a few counts of this clonotype. The chain carries TRBV19 and TRBJ2-7; 10 bases map to TRBD1. The CDR3 runs 15 residues. The germline V gene has CDR1 LNHDA and CDR2 SQIVND (reference sequence). V trimming: 5 bases; J trimming: 5 bases; junction bases outside the gene matches: 9. The CDR3 reads CASSPRTGGDNEQYF. The CDR3 DNA reads as TGTGCCAGTAGTCCCCGGACAGGGGGAGACAACGAGCAGTACTTC.

This clonotype was counted between two and nine times. The chain is built from TRBV6-1 and TRBJ2-3; 11 bases map to TRBD1. V gave up 8 bases and J gave up 5 bases; unmatched junction bases: 3. Germline CDR1 reads MNHNS; CDR2 reads SASEGT. The CDR3 loop spans 13 amino acids. The CDR3 nucleotides are TGTGCCAGCGGACAGGGGGCGGTAGATACGCAGTATTTT. Translation gives CASGQGAVDTQYF.

This clonotype was seen ten or more times. This chain joins TRBV15 and TRBJ2-7, with D uncertain. The V and J ends lost 3 bases and 5 bases respectively, with 17 bases between them. From germline, CDR1 is LNHNV and CDR2 YYDKDF (reference sequence). The CDR3 sequence is 15 residues long. The chain's CDR3 is CATSSEELARDEQYF. CDR3 DNA sequence: TGTGCCACCAGCAGCGAGGAACTGGCCCGGGACGAGCAGTACTTC.

The chain couples TRBV5-4 to TRBJ1-2; tentatively, D is TRBD1 (6 bases). Germline CDR1 SGHNT, CDR2 YYREEE (reference sequence). V lost 4 bases and J lost 6, with 13 bases in between. This CDR3 has 13 residues. CDR3 sequence reads: CASSQDSTHGYTF. DNA for the CDR3: TGTGCCAGCAGCCAGGACAGCACCCATGGCTACACCTTC.

Worth noting for this clonotype: A much larger clone is a single base away; this may be a read error. The chain uses TRBV19 and TRBJ2-1, with 8 bases matching TRBD1. The CDR3 contains 15 residues. CDR1 is LNHDA, CDR2 SQIVND, per germline (reference sequence). In DNA, the CDR3 is TGTGCCAGTATTAAGGACAGGGCAACCTACAATGATCAGTTCTTC. This codes for CASIKDRATYNDQFF.

The V call is TRBV12-3 or TRBV12-4, the J call TRBJ1-5; 8 bases are shared with TRBD1. Trimming cost V 6 bases and J 4 bases; bases outside gene matches: 5. This CDR3 is 14 amino acids long. CDR3 loop: CASRSGQANQPQHF. For the CDR3, the DNA is TGTGCCAGCAGATCGGGACAGGCTAATCAGCCCCAGCATTTT.

The chain links TRBV20-1 to TRBJ2-1; 7 nucleotides match TRBD2. Trimming cost V 6 bases and J 4 bases; bases outside gene matches: 9. The CDR3 consists of 14 residues. Germline V CDR1 and CDR2: DFQATT, SNEGSKA (reference sequence). The CDR3 DNA reads TGCAGTGCACAACCTAGCGGCGCTTACAATGAGCAGTTCTTC. It is translated as CSAQPSGAYNEQFF.

The sample holds a few counts of this clonotype. This chain links TRBV12-3 or TRBV12-4 with TRBJ1-2; 7 nucleotides agree with TRBD1. V lost 5 bases, J lost 8 bases, and 11 bases stayed unmatched. The CDR3 consists of 14 residues. The CDR3: CASSPGGAGKGYTF. CDR3 nucleotides: TGTGCCAGCAGTCCAGGGGGGGCAGGTAAGGGCTACACCTTC.

The chain uses TRBV13 and TRBJ1-5; perhaps TRBD1 as D (6 bases). Trimming took 0 bases from V and 6 from J, leaving 12 bases between them. Looked up from germline, CDR1 is PRHDT and CDR2 is FYEKMQ (reference sequence). The CDR3 length is 15 residues. The CDR3 nucleotides are TGTGCCAGCAGCTTAGGGGCGGGACAAGGTCAGCCCCAGCATTTT. Protein sequence: CASSLGAGQGQPQHF.

The genes are TRBV5-1 and TRBJ2-2; either TRBD1 or TRBD2 may supply D (5 bases each). Germline lookup yields CDR1 SGHRS and CDR2 YFSETQ. V dropped 6 bases and J dropped 6 bases, with 15 bases sitting between them. The CDR3 is 14 residues long. The DNA for the CDR3 is TGCGCCAGCAACTGGGACGACGGGGCCGGGGAGCTGTTTTTT. Translation: CASNWDDGAGELFF.

This clonotype is labeled medium-sized (0.01 to 0.1%). The J gene is TRBJ1-6, the V gene TRBV11-1, with D possibly being TRBD1 (5 bases). This CDR3 comprises 15 residues. The V gene's germline CDR1 is SGHAT and CDR2 FQDESV (reference sequence). Trimming left V 3 bases short and J 5 bases short, with 11 bases between. The CDR3: CASSFGSGNNSPLHF. CDR3 nucleotide sequence: TGTGCCAGCAGCTTTGGGTCAGGGAATAATTCACCCCTCCACTTT.

This clonotype was counted only a few times. The rearrangement joins TRBV5-1 to TRBJ2-3; 8 nucleotides align to TRBD2. From germline, CDR1 is SGHRS and CDR2 YFSETQ. The junction had 10 bases not matched to a gene; V was cut back by 3 bases and J by 7 bases. The CDR3 length is 15 residues. CDR3 sequence (DNA): TGCGCCAGCAGCTCGTCAGTAGCGGGGTCGAATACGCAGTATTTT. Its translation is CASSSSVAGSNTQYF.

This clonotype was observed a few times. The chain has TRBV12-3 or TRBV12-4 and TRBJ1-6, with D possibly TRBD1 on 6 matching bases. The CDR3 has 16 residues. V lost 5 bases and J 0 bases, leaving 11 bases between the germline ends. CDR3 loop: CASSLTGSSYNSPLHF. CDR3 sequence (DNA): TGTGCCAGCAGTCTTACAGGGAGCTCCTATAATTCACCCCTCCACTTT.

This clonotype was seen a few times. The chain couples TRBV18 to TRBJ1-4, with D perhaps TRBD1 (6 bases). Trimming removed 6 bases at V and 0 bases at J, with 14 bases between. Germline assignment: CDR1 KGHSH and CDR2 LQKENI. The CDR3 is 16 residues long. CDR3 in amino acids: CASSRNEGATNEKLFF. The CDR3 DNA sequence: TGTGCCAGCTCGCGCAATGAGGGGGCAACTAATGAAAAACTGTTTTTT.

This clonotype was observed a few times. The chain is built from TRBV6-1 and TRBJ2-7; D unclear. The germline V and J ends were trimmed by 3 bases and 4 bases, with 10 bases remaining between them. CDR1 MNHNS and CDR2 SASEGT come from the germline V gene. This CDR3 has 13 residues. CDR3 protein: CASSDVVEYEQYF. DNA of the CDR3: TGTGCCAGCAGTGACGTAGTTGAGTACGAGCAGTACTTC.

The CDR3 bases are TGTGCCAGCAGCTTAGCGGTCGGGGATCAGCCCCAGCATTTT. Translating gives CASSLAVGDQPQHF. V and J are TRBV11-1 and TRBJ1-5; D call uncertain. V lost 0 bases and J 5 bases, leaving 8 bases between the germline ends. The CDR3 totals 14 residues. Germline V CDR1 and CDR2: SGHAT, FQDESV (reference sequence).